This T cell receptor (beta chain) was profiled in a study of vaccination effects on CD4 cells after COVID-19 (dated by TCRdb to between 2021 and 2022). In the study overall: Post-vaccine samples across the study were collected a median of 72 days after the second dose, with a range of 14 to 241. A total of more than 8 COVID-19 convalescent patients and a few SARS-CoV-2-naive healthy vaccine recipients were included in the full study. The study compared SARS-CoV-2 spike-specific CD4+ TCR repertoires before and after mRNA vaccination in COVID-19 convalescent patients and infection-naive vaccine recipients. Cultures from other donors in the study were sequenced using the Oncomine TCR Beta short-read assay on an Illumina iSeq 100.

The CDR3 has 15 amino acids, counting the end cysteine and phenylalanine. The kept DNA is CDR3 alone, 45 bases in frame from the first base. V loses 3 bases of germline sequence and J loses 0 bases, and the interval between the two ends is 10 bases. CDR1 SGHRS and CDR2 YFSETQ were looked up in the germline V gene. Library method: the immunoSEQ multiplex PCR assay. DNA from the cultured, isolated CD4+ T cells was subjected to TCR beta CDR3 sequencing. Per the original workflow: Non-productive TCR sequences were removed and reads were trimmed to the CDR3 region, keeping CDR3s of at least 7 amino acids. Antigen-specific clonotypes were identified using the MANAFEST web app by comparison of expansion in peptide wells against reference cultures. For clones to be considered positive, expansion at FDR<0.05 versus reference and all other wells, an odds ratio above 5, and a frequency above 0.1% in two replicate wells were required. A clonotype was defined as cross-reactive if the clonotype was significantly expanded both in SARS-CoV-2 spike wells and in at least one common cold coronavirus spike condition. Using the stringdist R package, CDR3 similarity was measured by Levenshtein distance, and unrooted trees were constructed with ape in R 3.6.1. TCRdb provides this immuneACCESS table in a form limited to in-frame rearrangements. Some clones are lacking; in checked studies, under half of them reflect an unresolved V gene, and why the rest are absent is not known. V and J calls and clone size are as listed in that table; D and trimming were resolved from the DNA. The table for this sample lists about 27,000 clones; about four fifths of them were counted only once. The ten top clones hold 1.4% of the sample.

The research as a whole found: In healthy vaccine recipients, vaccine-induced clones were almost all SARS-CoV-2 mono-reactive, with only 1 of 255 being cross-reactive with common cold coronaviruses. Marked clonal contraction was observed in both infection-induced and vaccine-induced clones at late post-vaccination timepoints, consistent with waning T cell responses. Only a small number of convalescent patients were included, and no early post-infection timepoints were available, which limited the study.

To identify antigen-specific CD4+ T cell clonotypes by their expansion, the ViraFEST assay first stimulated PBMC with viral peptide pools and then applied TCR sequencing. After about 9 days of culture, CD4+ T cells were isolated with the EasySep CD4+ T cell isolation kit. Each participant got two doses of an mRNA SARS-CoV-2 vaccine, either BNT162b2 or mRNA-1273. Negative nucleocapsid antibody results before and after vaccination confirmed that the healthy vaccine recipients had no prior SARS-CoV-2 infection. Approximately 2 million PBMC per well were cultured in IMDM with approximately 5% human AB serum, 10 IU/ml IL-2 and gentamicin, plus 10 ug/ml peptides. Half of the culture medium was replaced with fresh IL-2-containing medium on days 3 and 7. Unless noted otherwise, every peptide stimulation condition was cultured in triplicate wells. Using Ficoll-Paque Plus gradient centrifugation, PBMC were separated from whole blood and then either used fresh or cryopreserved at -140C. The overlapping peptide pools covered the spike proteins of SARS-CoV-2 as well as those of the common cold coronaviruses HCoV-NL63, HCoV-OC43 and HCoV-229E. Genomic DNA was extracted from cultured CD4+ T cells with the QIAamp micro DNA kit.

About this clone: Its antigen is currently not known. Per-base qualities were not stored, and no clone one base away is much larger.

This specimen consisted of CD4+ T cells from PBMCs cultured with HCoV-NL63 spike peptides, obtained after COVID-19 vaccination. The intended sense of this specimen's cell subset or site label: HCoV-NL63 spike overlapping peptide pool stimulation. The rearranged chain carries TRBV5-1 and TRBJ2-1, with the D gene not confidently named. The receptor was isolated from a human donor who received a COVID-19 vaccine. Some clones in this sample may be carry-over from other donors' samples. CDR3 reads: CASSWTESSYNEQFF. The DNA sequence reads TGCGCCAGCAGCTGGACGGAGAGCTCCTACAATGAGCAGTTCTTC. Full variable domain (CDR3 extended with the reference TRBV5-1 and TRBJ2-1 proteins): KAGVTQTPRYLIKTRGQQVTLSCSPISGHRSVSWYQQTPGQGLQFLFEYFSETQRNKGNFPGRFSGRQFSNSRSEMNVSTLELGDSALYLCASSWTESSYNEQFFGPGTRLTVL.